This TCR beta chain was retrieved from a study of read filtering for tumor transcriptome and immune sequencing. This clonotype occurred a few times. Its target is unknown. Germline lookup yields CDR1 SEHNR and CDR2 FQNEAQ (reference sequence). Trimming took 5 bases from V and 2 from J, leaving 18 bases between them. CDR3 length: 16 residues. The library was built from about 400 ng RNA with molecular barcoded adaptors for alpha/delta and beta/gamma chains. TCRdb re-analysed the reads in MiXCR, keeping a single row per CDR3 protein. The sample includes approximately 23,000 distinct CDR3 sequences, roughly 20% of them seen just once. Study findings and constraints: Approximately 82% of IR-seq clonotypes had a single read, yet these held 3% to 4% of reads. Sorted CD138-negative bone marrow cells were not purified T cells.

V and J are TRBV7-9 and TRBJ1-1, with a weak D call TRBD1 (6 bases). The sequence was collected from a donor aged 40 or over with multiple myeloma. Sample: a population of CD138-negative cells sorted from bone marrow. The CDR3 nucleotides are TGTGCCAGCAGCCCAGAGGTTGGACAGATTAACACTGAAGCTTTCTTT. It yields the protein CASSPEVGQINTEAFF.